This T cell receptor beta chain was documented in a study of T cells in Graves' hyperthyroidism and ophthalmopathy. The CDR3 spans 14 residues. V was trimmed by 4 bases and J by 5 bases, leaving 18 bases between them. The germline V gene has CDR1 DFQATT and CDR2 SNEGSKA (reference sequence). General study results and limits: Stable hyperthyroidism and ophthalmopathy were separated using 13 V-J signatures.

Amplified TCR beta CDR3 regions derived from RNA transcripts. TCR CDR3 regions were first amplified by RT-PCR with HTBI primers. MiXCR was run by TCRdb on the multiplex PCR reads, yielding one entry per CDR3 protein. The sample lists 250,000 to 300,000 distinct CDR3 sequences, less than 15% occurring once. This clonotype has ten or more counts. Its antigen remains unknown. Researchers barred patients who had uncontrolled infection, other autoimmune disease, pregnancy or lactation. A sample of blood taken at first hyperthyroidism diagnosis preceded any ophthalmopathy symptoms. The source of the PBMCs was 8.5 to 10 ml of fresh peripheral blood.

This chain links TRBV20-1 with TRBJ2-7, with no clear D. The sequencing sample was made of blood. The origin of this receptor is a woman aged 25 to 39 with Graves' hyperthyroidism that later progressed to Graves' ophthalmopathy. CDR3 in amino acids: CSAITAHGRDEQYF. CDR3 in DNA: TGCAGTGCTATTACGGCGCACGGTAGGGACGAGCAGTACTTC.